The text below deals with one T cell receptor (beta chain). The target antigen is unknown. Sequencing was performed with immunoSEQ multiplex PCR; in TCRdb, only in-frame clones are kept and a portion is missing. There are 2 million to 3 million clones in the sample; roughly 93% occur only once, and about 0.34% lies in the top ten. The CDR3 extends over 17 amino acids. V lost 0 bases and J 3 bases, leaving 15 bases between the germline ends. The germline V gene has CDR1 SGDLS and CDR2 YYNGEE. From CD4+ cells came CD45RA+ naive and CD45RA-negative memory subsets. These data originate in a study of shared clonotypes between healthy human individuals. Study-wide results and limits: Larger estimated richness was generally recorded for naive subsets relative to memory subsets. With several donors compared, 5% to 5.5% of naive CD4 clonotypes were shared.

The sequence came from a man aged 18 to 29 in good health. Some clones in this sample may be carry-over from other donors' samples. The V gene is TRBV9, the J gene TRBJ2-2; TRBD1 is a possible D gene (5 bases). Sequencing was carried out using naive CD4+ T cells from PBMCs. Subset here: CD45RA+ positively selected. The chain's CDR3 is CASSVAGQGYYTGELFF. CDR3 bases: TGTGCCAGCAGCGTAGCGGGCCAGGGATACTACACCGGGGAGCTGTTTTTT.